Below are 9 T cell receptor beta chains sequenced from a single sample in a study of T cell changes during pregnancy in multiple sclerosis. Profiling relied on immunoSEQ multiplex PCR, and the TCRdb table lists in-frame clones only, not all of them. The sample has 35,000 or so clones, about 88% seen once. This specimen consisted of CD8+ T cells from peripheral blood mononuclear cells, obtained in the third trimester of pregnancy. These receptors were taken from a female donor with multiple sclerosis, enrolled in a pregnancy study.

This chain links TRBV7-8 with TRBJ2-7; 7 bases align to TRBD2. Germline-derived CDR1 and CDR2 are SGHVS and FQNEAQ. V lost 0 bases and J lost 4; bases outside the gene matches: 3. This CDR3 contains 14 residues. The CDR3 region has the DNA TGTGCCAGCAGCTTAGCGGGAGGGCCTTACGAGCAGTACTTC. Translating it yields CASSLAGGPYEQYF. The entire variable domain, with the rest obtained from reference TRBV7-8 and TRBJ2-7, is as follows: GAGVSQSPRYKVAKRGQDVALRCDPISGHVSLFWYQQALGQGPEFLTYFQNEAQLDKSGLPSDRFFAERPEGSVSTLKIQRTQQEDSAVYLCASSLAGGPYEQYFGPGTRLTVT.

The chain carries TRBV2 and TRBJ2-1; TRBD2 might be the D (5 bases). V gave up 4 bases and J gave up 8 bases, with 9 bases separating them. Germline values: CDR1 SNHLY, CDR2 FYNNEI. The CDR3 runs to 12 residues. Here the CDR3 DNA reads TGTGCCAGCAGTGGGGAGAGCGATGAGCAGTTCTTC. Protein: CASSGESDEQFF.

The V call is TRBV10-2, the J call TRBJ1-2, with a weak D call TRBD1 (5 bases). CDR1 WSHSY and CDR2 SAAADI come from the germline V gene. V was clipped by 10 bases and J by 4 bases, with 19 bases between them. This CDR3 has 14 residues. CDR3 protein: CATSAEGSGYGYTF. The CDR3 nucleotides read TGCGCCACCTCAGCGGAGGGGTCGGGCTATGGCTACACCTTC.

A single count supports this clone. The chain couples TRBV7-9 to TRBJ2-3; TRBD2 agrees at 10 bases. The CDR3 has 17 amino acids. J gave up 2 bases and V 5 bases, and 10 bases lay outside the gene matches. The germline gives CDR1 SEHNR, CDR2 FQNEAQ (reference sequence). CDR3 bases: TGTGCCAGCAGCCACACTAGCGGGGACGTACCCACAGATACGCAGTATTTT. The encoded protein is CASSHTSGDVPTDTQYF.

This chain links TRBV2 with TRBJ2-2, with TRBD2 matching 11 bases. The CDR3 extends over 16 amino acids. CDR1 and CDR2 (germline): SNHLY, FYNNEI. Trimming at V came to 6 bases and at J to 7 bases, leaving 10 bases not matched to a gene. CDR3 sequence reads: CASRELAGASSGELFF. CDR3 in DNA: TGTGCCAGCAGGGAACTAGCGGGGGCGAGTAGCGGGGAGCTGTTTTTT.

V gene TRBV2 combines with J gene TRBJ1-1, with 8 bases aligning to TRBD1. Germline CDR1 is SNHLY and CDR2 is FYNNEI. CDR3 size: 13 residues. The trim removed 8 bases at V and 1 base at J, leaving 3 bases unmatched. The CDR3 region is CASGGQENTEAFF. CDR3 sequence (DNA): TGTGCCAGCGGGGGACAGGAGAACACTGAAGCTTTCTTT.

The V and J genes are TRBV10-3 and TRBJ2-1, with 13 bases identical to TRBD2. Germline CDR1 and CDR2: ENHRY and SYGVKD. The junction had 8 bases not matched to a gene; V was cut back by 6 bases and J by 6 bases. The CDR3 contains 16 residues. CDR3 sequence: CAISVPGLAGTNEQFF. The CDR3 DNA follows: TGTGCCATCAGCGTTCCGGGACTAGCGGGAACCAATGAGCAGTTCTTC.

The chain links TRBV7-6 to TRBJ2-3; D unclear. The CDR3 loop spans 15 amino acids. Germline assignment: CDR1 SGHVS and CDR2 FNYEAQ. V shed 2 bases and J shed 2 bases, with 11 bases lying between them. CDR3 loop: CASSLLVKYTDTQYF. The CDR3 DNA reads as TGTGCCAGCAGCTTACTAGTGAAGTACACAGATACGCAGTATTTT.

This chain links TRBV5-6 with TRBJ2-7, with a weak D call TRBD1 (5 bases). The CDR3 consists of 13 residues. Germline loops: CDR1 SGHDT, CDR2 YYEEEE. V dropped 3 bases and J dropped 0 bases, with 7 bases sitting between them. In DNA, the CDR3 is TGTGCCAGCAGCTACAGGAGCTCCTACGAGCAGTACTTC. Translated, it gives CASSYRSSYEQYF.